These 13 T cell receptor beta chains were sequenced from one sample in a study of CD8+ T cells in alopecia areata. Sequencing templates came from extracted RNA that was reverse transcribed into cDNA. TCRdb's table, derived via immunoSEQ multiplex PCR, lists solely in-frame clones and lacks some. The sample lists about 160,000 clones, 87% occurring once. The starting material was CD8+ T cells sorted from blood, obtained at week 0. These TCRs come from a human donor with alopecia areata.

The V gene is TRBV7-2, the J gene TRBJ2-1, with D perhaps matching TRBD2 (6 bases). V was clipped by 4 bases and J by 1 base, with 11 bases between them. Germline lookup yields CDR1 SGHTA and CDR2 FQGNSA. This CDR3 region has 15 residues. The CDR3 sequence is CASSYLADSYNEQFF. Here the CDR3 DNA reads TGTGCCAGCAGCTACTTAGCGGATTCCTACAATGAGCAGTTCTTC.

The CDR3 nucleotides are TGCGCCAGCAGCCCCGAGGGGGGTTACGAGCAGTACTTC. It yields the protein CASSPEGGYEQYF. J is TRBJ2-7 and V is TRBV5-1, with D perhaps assigned TRBD1 or TRBD2 (6 bases each). The CDR3 extends over 13 amino acids. In germline, CDR1 is SGHRS, CDR2 YFSETQ. Trimming shortened V by 4 bases and J by 4 bases, and 12 bases separated the two germline ends.

The rearrangement joins TRBV7-2 to TRBJ2-4; D is ambiguous. This CDR3 comprises 14 residues. Trimming removed 5 bases from V and 6 bases from J, with 14 bases in between. CDR1 SGHTA and CDR2 FQGNSA come from the germline V gene. The CDR3 coding sequence is TGTGCCAGCAGCGTCCATGGATGGGGAAACATTCAGTACTTC. Its translation is CASSVHGWGNIQYF.

The J gene is TRBJ1-6, the V gene TRBV9, with a weak D call TRBD1 (5 bases). Germline values: CDR1 SGDLS, CDR2 YYNGEE. Trimming stripped 3 bases from V and 2 bases from J, with 12 bases between. The CDR3 sequence is 16 residues long. In DNA form, the CDR3 reads TGTGCCAGCAGCGACACCAGGGAAGCCTATAATTCACCCCTCCACTTT. Its translation is CASSDTREAYNSPLHF.

V and J are TRBV7-9 and TRBJ2-5; 7 nucleotides align to TRBD2. Germline CDR1 reads SEHNR; CDR2 reads FQNEAQ (reference sequence). V shed 5 bases, J shed 5 bases, and the junction held 8 bases outside the gene matches. The length of the CDR3 is 14 residues. CDR3 loop: CASSMGGVRETQYF. The CDR3 bases are TGTGCCAGCAGCATGGGAGGGGTTAGGGAGACCCAGTACTTC.

The chain has TRBV6-5 and TRBJ2-3, with D perhaps matching TRBD1 (6 bases). Germline V gene data show CDR1 as MNHEY and CDR2 as SVGAGI. This CDR3 is built from 14 residues. Trimming took 4 bases from V and 6 from J, leaving 14 bases between them. This chain's CDR3 is CASSSGEAYDTQYF. The CDR3 DNA follows: TGTGCCAGCAGTTCAGGGGAAGCCTACGATACGCAGTATTTT.

This CDR3 is CAWSPSNTEAFF. The CDR3 DNA reads TGTGCCTGGAGTCCGTCGAACACTGAAGCTTTCTTT. The chain recombines TRBV30 with TRBJ1-1; D not resolved. Trimming took off 2 bases at V and 1 base at J, with 5 bases between the two ends. The CDR3 spans 12 residues. The germline V gene encodes CDR1 GTSNPN and CDR2 SVGIG (reference sequence).

The CDR3 region has the DNA TGCGCCAGCAGCCAGATGACAGATCCGAACACTGAAGCTTTCTTT. Amino acid sequence: CASSQMTDPNTEAFF. The chain combines TRBV4-1 with TRBJ1-1, with D tentatively TRBD1 (5 bases). The CDR3 is 15 amino acids. V lost 3 bases and J lost 1, with 12 bases in between. Germline lookup yields CDR1 MGHRA and CDR2 YSYEKL.

There are a few counts of this clone. The V and J genes are TRBV19 and TRBJ2-7, with 8 bases identical to TRBD2. Germline V CDR1 and CDR2: LNHDA, SQIVND (reference sequence). J lost 3 bases, V lost 5 bases, and 3 bases had no gene match. CDR3 length: 13 residues. The CDR3 nucleotides read TGTGCCAGTAGTCCGGGGGGGCTCTACGAGCAGTACTTC. Residues: CASSPGGLYEQYF.

The chain is built from TRBV6-5 and TRBJ1-1; unclear D gene. V was pared by 0 bases and J by 5 bases, with 7 bases between. The CDR3 sequence is 13 residues long. CDR1 is MNHEY and CDR2 is SVGAGI in the germline V gene. The CDR3 sequence: CASSYSIGTEAFF. The CDR3 DNA follows: TGTGCCAGCAGTTACTCGATCGGAACTGAAGCTTTCTTT.

The chain recombines TRBV9 with TRBJ2-1; 8 bases fit TRBD2. This CDR3 spans 16 amino acids. V trimming: 4 bases; J trimming: 3 bases; junction bases outside the gene matches: 9. Germline lookup yields CDR1 SGDLS and CDR2 YYNGEE. The CDR3 DNA is TGTGCCAGCAGCCCCCCGGGGGGGGGAGGCTACAATGAGCAGTTCTTC. Its translation: CASSPPGGGGYNEQFF.

Only one count was recorded for this clone. The DNA for the CDR3 is TGTGCCAGCAGCTTATTCGGGGCGAACACTGAAGCTTTCTTT. Protein sequence: CASSLFGANTEAFF. The chain joins TRBV11-1 to TRBJ1-1, with D tentatively TRBD1 (5 bases). There are 14 residues in the CDR3. Trimming shortened V by 2 bases and J by 1 base, and 8 bases separated the two germline ends. Germline values: CDR1 SGHAT, CDR2 FQDESV (reference sequence).

The genes are TRBV5-1 and TRBJ2-3, with 12 bases identical to TRBD2. V shed 3 bases, J shed 2 bases, and the junction held 4 bases outside the gene matches. The CDR3 covers 16 residues. CDR1 SGHRS and CDR2 YFSETQ come from the germline V gene. The CDR3 sequence: CASSWGTSGYTDTQYF. DNA of the CDR3: TGCGCCAGCAGCTGGGGGACTAGCGGGTACACAGATACGCAGTATTTT.